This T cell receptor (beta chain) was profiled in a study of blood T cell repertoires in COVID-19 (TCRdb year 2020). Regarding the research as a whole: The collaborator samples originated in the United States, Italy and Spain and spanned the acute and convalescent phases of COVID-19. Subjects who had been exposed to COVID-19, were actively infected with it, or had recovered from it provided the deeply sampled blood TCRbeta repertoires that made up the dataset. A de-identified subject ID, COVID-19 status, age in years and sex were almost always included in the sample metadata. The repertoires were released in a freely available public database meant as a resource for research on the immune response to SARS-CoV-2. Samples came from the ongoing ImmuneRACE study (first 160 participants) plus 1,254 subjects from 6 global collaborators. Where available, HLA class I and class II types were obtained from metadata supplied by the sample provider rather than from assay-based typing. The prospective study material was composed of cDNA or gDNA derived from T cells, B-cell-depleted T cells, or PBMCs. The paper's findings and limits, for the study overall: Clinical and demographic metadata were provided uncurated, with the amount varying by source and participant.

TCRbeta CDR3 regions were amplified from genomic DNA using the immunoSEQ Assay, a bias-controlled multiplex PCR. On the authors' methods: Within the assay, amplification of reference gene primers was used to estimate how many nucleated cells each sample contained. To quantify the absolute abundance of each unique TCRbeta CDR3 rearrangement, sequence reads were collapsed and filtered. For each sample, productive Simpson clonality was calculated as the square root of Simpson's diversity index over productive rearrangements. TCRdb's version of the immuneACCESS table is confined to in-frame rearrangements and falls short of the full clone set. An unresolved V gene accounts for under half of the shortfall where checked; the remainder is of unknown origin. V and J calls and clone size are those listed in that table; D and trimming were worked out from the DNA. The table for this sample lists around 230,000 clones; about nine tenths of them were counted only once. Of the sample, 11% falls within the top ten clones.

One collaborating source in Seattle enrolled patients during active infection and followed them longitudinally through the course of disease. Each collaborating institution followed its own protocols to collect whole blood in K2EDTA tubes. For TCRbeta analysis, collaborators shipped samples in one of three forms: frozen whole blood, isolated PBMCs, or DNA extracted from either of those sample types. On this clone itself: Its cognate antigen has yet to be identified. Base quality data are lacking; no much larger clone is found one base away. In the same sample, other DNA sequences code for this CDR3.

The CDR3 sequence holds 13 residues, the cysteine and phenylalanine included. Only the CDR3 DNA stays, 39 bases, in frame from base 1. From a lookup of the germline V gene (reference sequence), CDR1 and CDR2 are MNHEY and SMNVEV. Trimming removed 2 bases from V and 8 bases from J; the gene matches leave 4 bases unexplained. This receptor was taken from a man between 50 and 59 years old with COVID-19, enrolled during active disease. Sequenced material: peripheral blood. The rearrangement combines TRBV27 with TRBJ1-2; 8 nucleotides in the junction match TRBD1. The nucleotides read TGTGCCAGCAGTTTACAGGGGGCTAAGGGCTACACCTTC. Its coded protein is CASSLQGAKGYTF.